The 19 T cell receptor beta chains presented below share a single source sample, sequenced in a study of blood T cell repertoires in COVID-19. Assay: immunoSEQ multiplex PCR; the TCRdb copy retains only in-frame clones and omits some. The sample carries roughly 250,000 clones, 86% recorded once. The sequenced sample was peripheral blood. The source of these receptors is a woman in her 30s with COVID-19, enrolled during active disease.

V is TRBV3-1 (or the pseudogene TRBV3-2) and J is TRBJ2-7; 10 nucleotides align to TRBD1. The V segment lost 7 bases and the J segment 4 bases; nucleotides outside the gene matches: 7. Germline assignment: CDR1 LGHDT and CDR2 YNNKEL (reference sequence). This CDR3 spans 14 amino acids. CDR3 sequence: CASTPRDRGYEQYF. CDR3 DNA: TGTGCCAGCACCCCTCGGGACAGGGGTTACGAGCAGTACTTC.

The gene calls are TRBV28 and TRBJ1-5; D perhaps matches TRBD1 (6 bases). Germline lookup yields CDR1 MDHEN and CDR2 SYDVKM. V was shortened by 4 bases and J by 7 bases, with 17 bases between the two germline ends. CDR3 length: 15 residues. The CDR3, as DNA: TGTGCCAGCAGTTCATCGGGTTACAGGGACCAGCCCCAGCATTTT. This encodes CASSSSGYRDQPQHF.

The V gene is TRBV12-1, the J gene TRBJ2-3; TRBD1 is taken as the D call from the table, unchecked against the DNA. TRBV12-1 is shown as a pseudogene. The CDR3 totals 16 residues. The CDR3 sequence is CASSSKAGQGIDTQYF. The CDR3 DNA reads TGTGCCAGCAGCTCCAAGGCAGGACAGGGGATAGATACGCAGTATTTT.

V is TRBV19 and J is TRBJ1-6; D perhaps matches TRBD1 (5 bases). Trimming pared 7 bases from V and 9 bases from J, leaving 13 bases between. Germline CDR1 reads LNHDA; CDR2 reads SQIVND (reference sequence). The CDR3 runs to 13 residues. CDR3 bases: TGTGCCAGTACCACGGGGGAGGGTTCACCCCTCCACTTT. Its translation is CASTTGEGSPLHF.

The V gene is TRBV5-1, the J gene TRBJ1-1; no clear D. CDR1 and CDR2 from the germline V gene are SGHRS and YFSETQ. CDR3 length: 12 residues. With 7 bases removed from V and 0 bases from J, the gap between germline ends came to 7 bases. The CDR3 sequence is CASAGMNTEAFF. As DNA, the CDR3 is TGCGCCAGCGCCGGGATGAACACTGAAGCTTTCTTT.

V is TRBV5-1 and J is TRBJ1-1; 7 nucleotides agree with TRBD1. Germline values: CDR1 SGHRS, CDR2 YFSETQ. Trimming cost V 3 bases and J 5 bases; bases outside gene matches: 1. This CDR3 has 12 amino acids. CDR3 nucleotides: TGCGCCAGCAGCTGGGGACAGACTGAAGCTTTCTTT. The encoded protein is CASSWGQTEAFF.

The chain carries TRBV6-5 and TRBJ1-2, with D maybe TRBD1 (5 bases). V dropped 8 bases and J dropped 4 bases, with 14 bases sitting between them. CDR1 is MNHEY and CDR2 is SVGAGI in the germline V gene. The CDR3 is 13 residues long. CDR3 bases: TGTGCCAGCGGGCCCTCACAGGCCTATGGCTACACCTTC. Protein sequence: CASGPSQAYGYTF.

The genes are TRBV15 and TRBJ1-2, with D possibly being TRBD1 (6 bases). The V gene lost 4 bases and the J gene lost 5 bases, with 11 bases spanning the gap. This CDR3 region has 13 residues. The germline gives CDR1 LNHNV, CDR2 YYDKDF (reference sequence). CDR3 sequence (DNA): TGTGCCACCAGCACACCCCAGGGGTATGGCTACACCTTC. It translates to CATSTPQGYGYTF.

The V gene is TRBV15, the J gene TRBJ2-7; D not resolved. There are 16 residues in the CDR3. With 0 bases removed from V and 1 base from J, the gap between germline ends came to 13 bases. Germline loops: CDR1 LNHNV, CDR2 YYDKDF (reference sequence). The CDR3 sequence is CATSRDRSYRSYEQYF. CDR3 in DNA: TGTGCCACCAGCAGAGATAGATCGTACAGATCCTACGAGCAGTACTTC.

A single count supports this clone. CDR3 loop: CASSRRLAGDGVNEQFF. CDR3 sequence (DNA): TGCGCCAGCAGCCGAAGACTAGCGGGGGACGGGGTAAATGAGCAGTTCTTC. This chain joins TRBV4-1 and TRBJ2-1, with 12 bases fitting TRBD2. The V gene end was trimmed by 4 bases and the J gene end by 7 bases; junction bases not matched to a gene: 11. The CDR3 is 17 residues long. Germline V CDR1 and CDR2: MGHRA, YSYEKL.

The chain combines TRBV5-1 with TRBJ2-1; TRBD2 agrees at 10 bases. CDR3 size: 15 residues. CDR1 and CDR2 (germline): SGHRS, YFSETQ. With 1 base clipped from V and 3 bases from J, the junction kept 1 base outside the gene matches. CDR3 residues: CASSLLAGDYNEQFF. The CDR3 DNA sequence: TGCGCCAGCAGCTTGCTAGCGGGGGACTACAATGAGCAGTTCTTC.

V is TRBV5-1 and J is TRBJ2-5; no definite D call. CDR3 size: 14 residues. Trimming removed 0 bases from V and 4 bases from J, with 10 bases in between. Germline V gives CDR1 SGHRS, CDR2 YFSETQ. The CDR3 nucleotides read TGCGCCAGCAGCTTGGCCAGAGGTGTAGAGACCCAGTACTTC. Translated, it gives CASSLARGVETQYF.

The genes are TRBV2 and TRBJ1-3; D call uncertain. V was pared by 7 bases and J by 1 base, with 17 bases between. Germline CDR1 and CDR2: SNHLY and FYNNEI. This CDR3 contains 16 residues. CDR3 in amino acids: CASNLERAASGNTIYF. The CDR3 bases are TGTGCCAGCAATCTAGAGCGGGCAGCTTCTGGAAACACCATATATTTT.

CDR3 protein: CASSLYGTGEVSGYTF. The DNA of the CDR3 is TGTGCCAGCAGTTTATACGGGACAGGGGAGGTTAGTGGCTACACCTTC. The chain joins TRBV28 to TRBJ1-2; the match to TRBD1 covers 10 bases. The CDR3 loop spans 16 amino acids. V was clipped by 1 base and J by 7 bases; unmatched bases: 9. From germline, CDR1 is MDHEN and CDR2 SYDVKM.

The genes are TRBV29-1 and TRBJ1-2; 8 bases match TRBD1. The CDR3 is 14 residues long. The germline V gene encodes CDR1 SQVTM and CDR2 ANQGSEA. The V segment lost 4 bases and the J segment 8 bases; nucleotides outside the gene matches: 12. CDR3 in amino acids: CSVGPGTGRGGYTF. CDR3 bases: TGCAGCGTTGGCCCCGGGACAGGCCGGGGGGGCTACACCTTC.

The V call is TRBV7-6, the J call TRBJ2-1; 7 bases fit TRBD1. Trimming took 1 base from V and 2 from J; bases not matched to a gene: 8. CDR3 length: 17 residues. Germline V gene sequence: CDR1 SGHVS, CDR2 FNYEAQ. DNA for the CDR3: TGTGCCAGCAGCTTAGTGGTTGCCGGGACAGCCTACAATGAGCAGTTCTTC. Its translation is CASSLVVAGTAYNEQFF.

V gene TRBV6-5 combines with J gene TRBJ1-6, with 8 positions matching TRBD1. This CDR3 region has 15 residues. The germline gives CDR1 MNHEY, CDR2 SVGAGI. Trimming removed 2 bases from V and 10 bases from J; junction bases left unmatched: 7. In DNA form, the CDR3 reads TGTGCCAGCAGTTACGCGAGAACAGGGGGGTCACCCCTCCACTTT. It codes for CASSYARTGGSPLHF.

CDR3 nucleotide sequence: TGTGCCAGTAGTTCTCCGGGGGGCGGGTCCGGGGAGCTGTTTTTT. It yields the protein CASSSPGGGSGELFF. The chain links TRBV19 to TRBJ2-2; maybe TRBD2 (7 bases). The CDR3 is 15 amino acids. The V end lost 5 bases, the J end lost 6 bases, and 16 bases lay between the germline ends. Per germline, CDR1 LNHDA and CDR2 SQIVND (reference sequence).

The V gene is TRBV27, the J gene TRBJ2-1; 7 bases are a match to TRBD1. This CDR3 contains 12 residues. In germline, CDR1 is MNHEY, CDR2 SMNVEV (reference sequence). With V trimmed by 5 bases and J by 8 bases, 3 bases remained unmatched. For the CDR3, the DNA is TGTGCCAGCAGTAGAGGGGGCTATGAGCAGTTCTTC. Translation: CASSRGGYEQFF.